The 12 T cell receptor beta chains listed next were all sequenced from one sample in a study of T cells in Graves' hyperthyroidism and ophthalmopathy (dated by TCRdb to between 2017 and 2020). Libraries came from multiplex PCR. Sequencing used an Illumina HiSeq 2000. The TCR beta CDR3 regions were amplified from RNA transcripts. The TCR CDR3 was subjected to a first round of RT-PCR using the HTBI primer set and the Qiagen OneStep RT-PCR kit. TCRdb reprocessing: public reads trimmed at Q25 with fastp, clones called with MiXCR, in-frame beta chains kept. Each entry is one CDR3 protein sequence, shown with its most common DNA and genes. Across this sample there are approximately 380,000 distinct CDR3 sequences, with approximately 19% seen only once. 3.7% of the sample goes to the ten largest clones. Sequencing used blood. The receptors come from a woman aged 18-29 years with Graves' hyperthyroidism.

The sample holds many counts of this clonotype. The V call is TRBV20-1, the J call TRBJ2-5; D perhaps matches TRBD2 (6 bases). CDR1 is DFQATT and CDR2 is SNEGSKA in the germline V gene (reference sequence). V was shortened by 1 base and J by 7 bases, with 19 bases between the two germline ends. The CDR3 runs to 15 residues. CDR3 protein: CSARGLLSGVRTQYF. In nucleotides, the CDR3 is TGCAGTGCTAGAGGTCTTTTGTCGGGAGTAAGGACCCAGTACTTC.

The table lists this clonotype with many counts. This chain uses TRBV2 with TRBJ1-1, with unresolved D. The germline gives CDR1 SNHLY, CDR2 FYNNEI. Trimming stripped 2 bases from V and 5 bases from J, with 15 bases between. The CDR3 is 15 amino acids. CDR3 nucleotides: TGTGCCAGCAGTGAAACAGTCAGTGTGGTTACTGAAGCTTTCTTT. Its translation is CASSETVSVVTEAFF. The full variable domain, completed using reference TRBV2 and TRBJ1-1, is EPEVTQTPSHQVTQMGQEVILRCVPISNHLYFYWYRQILGQKVEFLVSFYNNEISEKSEIFDDQFSVERPDGSNFTLKIRSTKLEDSAMYFCASSETVSVVTEAFFGQGTRLTVV.

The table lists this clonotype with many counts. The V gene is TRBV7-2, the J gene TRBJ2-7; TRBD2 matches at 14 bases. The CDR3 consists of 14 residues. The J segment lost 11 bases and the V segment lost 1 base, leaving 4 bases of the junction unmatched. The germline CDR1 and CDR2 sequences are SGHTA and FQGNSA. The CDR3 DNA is TGTGCCAGCAGCTTAGGACTAGCGGGAGGGCCCAAGTACTTC. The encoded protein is CASSLGLAGGPKYF.

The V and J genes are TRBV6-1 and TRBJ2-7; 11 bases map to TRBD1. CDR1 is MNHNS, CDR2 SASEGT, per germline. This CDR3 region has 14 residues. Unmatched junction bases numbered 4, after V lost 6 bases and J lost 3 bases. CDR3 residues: CASSGQGADYEQYF. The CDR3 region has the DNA TGTGCCAGCAGCGGACAGGGGGCGGACTACGAGCAGTACTTC.

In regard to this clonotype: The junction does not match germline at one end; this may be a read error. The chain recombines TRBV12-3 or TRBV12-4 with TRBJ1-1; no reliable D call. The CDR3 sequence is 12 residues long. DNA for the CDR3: TGTGCCAGCAGGGTCATGAACACTGATGCTTTCTTT. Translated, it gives CASRVMNTDAFF.

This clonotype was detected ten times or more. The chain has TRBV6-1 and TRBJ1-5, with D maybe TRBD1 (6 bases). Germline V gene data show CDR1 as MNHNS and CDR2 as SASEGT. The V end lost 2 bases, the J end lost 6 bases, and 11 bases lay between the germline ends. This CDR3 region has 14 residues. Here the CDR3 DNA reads TGTGCCAGCAGTGAATGGGGGGGGCCTCAGCCCCAGCATTTT. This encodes CASSEWGGPQPQHF.

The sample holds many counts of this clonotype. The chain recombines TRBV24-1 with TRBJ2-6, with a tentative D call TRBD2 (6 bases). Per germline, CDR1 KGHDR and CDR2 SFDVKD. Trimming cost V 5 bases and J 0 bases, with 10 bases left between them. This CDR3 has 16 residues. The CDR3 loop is CATSGIGSSGANVLTF. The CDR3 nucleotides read TGTGCCACCAGTGGAATCGGGAGCTCTGGGGCCAACGTCCTGACTTTC.

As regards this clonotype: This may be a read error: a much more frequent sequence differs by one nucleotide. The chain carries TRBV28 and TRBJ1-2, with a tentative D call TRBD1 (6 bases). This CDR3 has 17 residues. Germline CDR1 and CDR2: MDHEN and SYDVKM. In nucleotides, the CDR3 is TGTGCCAGCAGTTTAAGGAGACGAACTAGGGGGTCCTATAGCTACACCTTC. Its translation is CASSLRRRTRGSYSYTF.

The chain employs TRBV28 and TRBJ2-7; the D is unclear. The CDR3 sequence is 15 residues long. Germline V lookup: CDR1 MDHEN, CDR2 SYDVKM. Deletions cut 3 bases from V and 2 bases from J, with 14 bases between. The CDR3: CASSFNKRRPYEQYF. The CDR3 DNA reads TGTGCCAGCAGTTTTAACAAGCGTCGGCCCTACGAGCAGTACTTC.

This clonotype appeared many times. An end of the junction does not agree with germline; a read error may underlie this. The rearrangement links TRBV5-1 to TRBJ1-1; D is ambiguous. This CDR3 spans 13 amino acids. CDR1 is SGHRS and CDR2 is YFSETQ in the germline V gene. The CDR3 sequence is CASSLVVNAEAFF. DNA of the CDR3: TGCGCCAGCAGCTTGGTGGTGAACGCTGAAGCTTTCTTT.

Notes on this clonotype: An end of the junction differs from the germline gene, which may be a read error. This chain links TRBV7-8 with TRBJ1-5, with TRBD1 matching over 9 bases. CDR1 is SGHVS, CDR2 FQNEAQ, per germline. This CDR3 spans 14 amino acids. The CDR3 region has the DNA TGTGCCTGCAGCCGGGACAGGGTTGACCAGCCCCAGCATTTT. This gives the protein CACSRDRVDQPQHF.

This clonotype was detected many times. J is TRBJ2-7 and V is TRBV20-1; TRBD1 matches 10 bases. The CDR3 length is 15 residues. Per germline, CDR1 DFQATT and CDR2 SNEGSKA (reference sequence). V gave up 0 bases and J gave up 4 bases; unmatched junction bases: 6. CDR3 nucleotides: TGCAGTGCTAGAGATACGGACAGGGGGGTGTACGAGCAGTACTTC. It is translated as CSARDTDRGVYEQYF.